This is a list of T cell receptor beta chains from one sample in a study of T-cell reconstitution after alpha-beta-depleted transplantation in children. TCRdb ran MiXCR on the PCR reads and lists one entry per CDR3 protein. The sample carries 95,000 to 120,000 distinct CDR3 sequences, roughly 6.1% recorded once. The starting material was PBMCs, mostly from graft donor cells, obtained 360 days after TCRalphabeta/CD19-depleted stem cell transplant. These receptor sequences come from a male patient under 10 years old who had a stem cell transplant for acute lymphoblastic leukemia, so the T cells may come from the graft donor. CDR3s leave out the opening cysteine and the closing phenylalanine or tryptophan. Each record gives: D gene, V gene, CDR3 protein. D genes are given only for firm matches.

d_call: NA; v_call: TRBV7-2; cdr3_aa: ASSSQGVYNEQF
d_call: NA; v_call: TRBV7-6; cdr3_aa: ASSLAWGPSYEQY
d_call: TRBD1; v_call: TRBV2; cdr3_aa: ASSEAPGQERGYSNQPQH
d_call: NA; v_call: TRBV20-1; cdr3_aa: SARDQPFSGYTDTQY
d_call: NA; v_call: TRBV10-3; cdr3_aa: AISEPRGNEQF
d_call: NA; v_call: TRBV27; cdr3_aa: ASSLGPGVEQY
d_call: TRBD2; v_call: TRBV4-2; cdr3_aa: ASSQGGRVRYEQY
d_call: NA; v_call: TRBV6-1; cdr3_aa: ASRSNRVPEGLGTQY
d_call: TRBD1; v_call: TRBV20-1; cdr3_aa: SARAGLVTGGNQPQH
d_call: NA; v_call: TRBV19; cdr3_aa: ASSIELGIGTEAF
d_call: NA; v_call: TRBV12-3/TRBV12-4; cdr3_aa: ASSFGLSYEQY
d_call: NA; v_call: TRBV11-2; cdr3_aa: ASSPEPRPTDTQY
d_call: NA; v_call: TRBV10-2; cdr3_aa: ASSEGSLGYEQY
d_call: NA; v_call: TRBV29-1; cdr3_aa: SVEGGLGELF